This entry lists 5 T cell receptor beta chains sequenced from one sample in a study of shared clonotypes between healthy human individuals. Naive CD8 cells were CD45RO-negative, positively selected for CCR7, excluding terminally differentiated effector memory CD45RA+ cells. TCRdb's table, derived via immunoSEQ multiplex PCR, lists solely in-frame clones and lacks some. The sample holds some 2 million clones, about 95% seen once. The sequencing input was naive CD8+ T cells sorted from blood. The receptors derive from a man aged 18 to 35 in good health.

The chain employs TRBV2 and TRBJ1-6; 7 bases map to TRBD1. There are 14 residues in the CDR3. Germline values: CDR1 SNHLY, CDR2 FYNNEI. V shed 6 bases and J 6 bases; nucleotides not matched to a gene: 5. DNA of the CDR3: TGTGCCAGCAGGCCGGGACAGTCTAATTCACCCCTCCACTTT. Translation gives CASRPGQSNSPLHF. Full variable domain (rest looked up from reference TRBV2 and TRBJ1-6): EPEVTQTPSHQVTQMGQEVILRCVPISNHLYFYWYRQILGQKVEFLVSFYNNEISEKSEIFDDQFSVERPDGSNFTLKIRSTKLEDSAMYFCASRPGQSNSPLHFGNGTRLTVT.

A note on this clone: The same CDR3 also results from other DNA sequences found in this sample. V gene TRBV4-1 combines with J gene TRBJ2-2; D not resolved. The CDR3 extends over 14 amino acids. Trimming removed 0 bases at V and 1 base at J, with 3 bases between. Germline values: CDR1 MGHRA, CDR2 YSYEKL. The CDR3 DNA reads TGCGCCAGCAGCCAAGAGGGGAACACCGGGGAGCTGTTTTTT. Translation gives CASSQEGNTGELFF.

The chain is built from TRBV10-2 and TRBJ2-1; 11 bases map to TRBD2. This CDR3 has 14 amino acids. The V segment lost 4 bases and the J segment 5 bases; nucleotides outside the gene matches: 1. Germline CDR1 is WSHSY and CDR2 is SAAADI. The CDR3: CASSVLAGDNEQFF. The DNA for the CDR3 is TGCGCCAGCAGTGTACTAGCGGGAGACAATGAGCAGTTCTTC.

The rearrangement joins TRBV27 to TRBJ2-5, with 8 bases that match TRBD2. The CDR3 is 14 amino acids. The germline V gene encodes CDR1 MNHEY and CDR2 SMNVEV (reference sequence). V was clipped by 0 bases and J by 5 bases; unmatched bases: 2. Written as DNA, the CDR3 is TGTGCCAGCAGTTTATCCCCGGGAGGGGAGACCCAGTACTTC. Protein sequence: CASSLSPGGETQYF.

The chain carries TRBV19 and TRBJ2-3; no firm D call. The CDR3 spans 14 residues. CDR1 and CDR2 from the germline V gene are LNHDA and SQIVND (reference sequence). V dropped 0 bases and J dropped 2 bases, with 6 bases sitting between them. CDR3 coding DNA: TGTGCCAGTAGTATAGACACTCTCACAGATACGCAGTATTTT. Protein sequence: CASSIDTLTDTQYF.